This T cell receptor (beta chain) was found in a study of cytomegalovirus exposure and HLA in healthy donors. Overall study: Out of about 170 million T cells, an earlier analysis found some 110 million unique TCR beta sequences in total. Study results and caveats: A later examination showed that TCR association rates differed by HLA locus, with DRB1 most and HLA-C fewest. Later analysis revealed greater clonal expansion in HLA-associated TCR beta chains than in equally common others.

60 Vbeta and 13 Jbeta primers were used in PCR. The repertoire was sequenced with immunoSEQ multiplex PCR; TCRdb's copy has only in-frame clones and lacks some. Found here are 100,000 to 150,000 clones, 72% of them singletons; the top ten hold 3% to 4%. Trimming stripped 8 bases from V and 4 bases from J, with 18 bases between. This CDR3 has 15 amino acids. Germline V gene data show CDR1 as WSHSY and CDR2 as SAAADI. Concerning this clone: Its target is unknown.

The gene calls are TRBV10-2 and TRBJ1-5, with D perhaps matching TRBD1 (5 bases). Sequences were obtained from PBMCs. The sequence was collected from a man aged 25-45 years in good health and CMV-seronegative. The CDR3 coding sequence is TGCGCCAGCCAGAACCGGGGGGGAACGAATCAGCCCCAGCATTTT. Encoded protein: CASQNRGGTNQPQHF.